This TCR beta chain was recovered during a study of blood T cell repertoires in COVID-19. Study summary: Samples representing acute and convalescent COVID-19 were sourced from the United States, Italy and Spain. T cells, B-cell-depleted T cells, or PBMCs provided the cDNA or gDNA that served as material.

CDR1 is LNHDA, CDR2 SQIVND, per germline (reference sequence). The CDR3 length is 16 residues. The V end lost 4 bases, the J end lost 0 bases, and 16 bases lay between the germline ends. Authors' analysis steps: Amplification with reference gene primers provided the estimates of nucleated cell counts. Data came from immunoSEQ multiplex PCR; TCRdb stores just in-frame clones and leaves some out. V, J and clone size derive from that table, while D and trimming were established from the DNA sequence. The table has approximately 220,000 clones, around four fifths seen once. The V gene is TRBV19, the J gene TRBJ2-7, with D perhaps matching TRBD1 (6 bases). The sample comprised peripheral blood. This receptor was taken from a middle-aged woman with active or convalescent COVID-19. DNA of the CDR3: TGTGCCAGTAGTACTCGAAAGGACAGTAACTCCTACGAGCAGTACTTC. This encodes CASSTRKDSNSYEQYF.